These 15 T cell receptor beta chains were all obtained from the same sample, sequenced in a study of response to subunit inactivated influenza vaccine. Each CDR3 protein gets one entry after TCRdb re-called the RT-PCR reads with MiXCR. The sample consists of just under 550,000 distinct CDR3 sequences, roughly 25% of them appearing once. These same records also appear under a second study, on T cells expressing NK-cell markers. That study adds: It was by 5'RACE template switching with UMIs that TCR beta cDNA was made.

The sequenced sample was CD4+ T cells sorted from PBMCs, obtained approximately 13 days after vaccination. The receptor set was obtained from a man aged 45-65 years who received an inactivated influenza vaccine.

J is TRBJ1-1 and V is TRBV7-9; D might be TRBD1 (6 bases). Germline V gene data show CDR1 as SEHNR and CDR2 as FQNEAQ (reference sequence). There are 15 residues in the CDR3. The ends were cut back, 3 bases at V and 4 bases at J, with 15 bases in the middle. The CDR3 reads CASSLGRGVVTEAFF. CDR3 nucleotides: TGTGCCAGCAGCTTGGGGAGGGGGGTTGTCACTGAAGCTTTCTTT.

Ten or more counts support this clonotype. The gene calls are TRBV2 and TRBJ2-1, with D tentatively TRBD2 (7 bases). Looked up from germline, CDR1 is SNHLY and CDR2 is FYNNEI. This CDR3 contains 13 residues. Trimming stripped 8 bases from V and 6 bases from J, with 14 bases between. The CDR3 here is CASLGGALNEQFF. For the CDR3, the DNA is TGTGCCAGCTTGGGGGGGGCGCTCAATGAGCAGTTCTTC. Variable domain in full (rest from reference TRBV2 and TRBJ2-1): EPEVTQTPSHQVTQMGQEVILRCVPISNHLYFYWYRQILGQKVEFLVSFYNNEISEKSEIFDDQFSVERPDGSNFTLKIRSTKLEDSAMYFCASLGGALNEQFFGPGTRLTVL.

The chain carries TRBV28 and TRBJ1-5; TRBD1 aligns across 7 bases. The CDR3 has 14 amino acids. Germline CDR1 is MDHEN and CDR2 is SYDVKM. V lost 6 bases, J lost 7 bases, and 9 bases stayed unmatched. The chain's CDR3 is CASRSTGARQPQHF. CDR3 coding DNA: TGTGCCAGCAGATCAACAGGGGCGAGGCAGCCCCAGCATTTT.

The chain uses TRBV4-1 and TRBJ2-3; 8 bases match TRBD2. CDR1 and CDR2 from the germline V gene are MGHRA and YSYEKL. The CDR3 has 19 residues. The J segment lost 3 bases and the V segment lost 2 bases, leaving 16 bases of the junction unmatched. CDR3 sequence reads: CASSQRGAEGRGVTDTQYF. The CDR3 nucleotides are TGCGCCAGCAGCCAAAGGGGGGCCGAGGGGCGGGGGGTTACAGATACGCAGTATTTT.

This clonotype was counted a single time. V and J are TRBV2 and TRBJ2-3; D is undetermined. The CDR3 has 14 amino acids. Trimming left V 5 bases short and J 2 bases short, with 11 bases between. Germline assignment: CDR1 SNHLY and CDR2 FYNNEI. CDR3 in amino acids: CASSPDPYTDTQYF. The CDR3 region has the DNA TGTGCCAGCAGTCCCGACCCATACACAGATACGCAGTATTTT.

This sequence joins TRBV5-1 and TRBJ2-4; the D gene is possibly TRBD1 (6 bases). Germline CDR1 is SGHRS and CDR2 is YFSETQ. The CDR3 sequence is 14 residues long. V was clipped by 0 bases and J by 3 bases, with 7 bases between them. The CDR3 is CASSLEGGKNIQYF. The CDR3 region has the DNA TGCGCCAGCAGCTTGGAAGGGGGCAAAAACATTCAGTACTTC.

The rearrangement joins TRBV7-9 to TRBJ1-1; D is perhaps TRBD1 (5 bases). Trimming took off 5 bases at V and 1 base at J, with 17 bases between the two ends. Per the germline V gene, CDR1 is SEHNR and CDR2 is FQNEAQ (reference sequence). This CDR3 has 16 residues. In DNA, the CDR3 is TGTGCCAGCAGCGTGACTGGGGGGGTCTCGAACACTGAAGCTTTCTTT. It yields the protein CASSVTGGVSNTEAFF. The entire variable domain, with the rest obtained from reference TRBV7-9 and TRBJ1-1, is as follows: DTGVSQNPRHKITKRGQNVTFRCDPISEHNRLYWYRQTLGQGPEFLTYFQNEAQLEKSRLLSDRFSAERPKGSFSTLEIQRTEQGDSAMYLCASSVTGGVSNTEAFFGQGTRLTVV.

The chain couples TRBV4-1 to TRBJ2-5; 10 bases align to TRBD2. Unmatched junction bases numbered 5, after V lost 0 bases and J lost 4 bases. The CDR3 is made up of 16 amino acids. Germline CDR1 MGHRA, CDR2 YSYEKL. CDR3 bases: TGCGCCAGCAGCCAAGATCAAAGCGGGAGGGCAGAGACCCAGTACTTC. This encodes CASSQDQSGRAETQYF.

This clonotype was observed at least ten times. The chain links TRBV7-8 to TRBJ1-1, with a tentative D call TRBD1 (5 bases). Trimming stripped 5 bases from V and 7 bases from J, with 11 bases between. The germline V gene encodes CDR1 SGHVS and CDR2 FQNEAQ. The CDR3 sequence is 12 residues long. The CDR3 spells CASSRGTIEAFF. The CDR3 DNA sequence: TGTGCCAGCAGCCGAGGGACCATTGAAGCTTTCTTT.

The rearrangement joins TRBV7-2 to TRBJ2-3, with D tentatively TRBD1 or TRBD2 (5 bases each). This CDR3 is 14 amino acids long. The V and J ends lost 5 bases and 6 bases respectively, with 15 bases between them. Germline lookup yields CDR1 SGHTA and CDR2 FQGNSA. The CDR3 region has the DNA TGTGCCAGCAGCATCCGGGACCCCCCCGATACGCAGTATTTT. Its protein product is CASSIRDPPDTQYF.

The V and J genes are TRBV18 and TRBJ1-2; 7 bases agree with TRBD1. V shed 3 bases and J 2 bases; nucleotides not matched to a gene: 9. The CDR3 consists of 16 residues. Germline V CDR1 and CDR2: KGHSH, LQKENI. The CDR3 DNA reads as TGTGCCAGCTCACCCGGGACAGTATCCTCAAACTATGGCTACACCTTC. It is translated as CASSPGTVSSNYGYTF.

V and J are TRBV24-1 and TRBJ2-5; D remains ambiguous. With 0 bases removed from V and 1 base from J, the gap between germline ends came to 5 bases. CDR1 and CDR2 (germline): KGHDR, SFDVKD. The CDR3 contains 14 residues. CDR3 DNA: TGTGCCACCAGTGATTTGGTTAGCCAAGAGACCCAGTACTTC. It is translated as CATSDLVSQETQYF.

This clonotype has only a few counts. The chain combines TRBV18 with TRBJ2-2; D is unresolved. V lost 2 bases and J 5 bases, leaving 6 bases between the germline ends. Germline V gene lookup returns CDR1 KGHSH and CDR2 LQKENI. This CDR3 is 13 amino acids long. The CDR3 here is CASSPIQTGELFF. In DNA, the CDR3 is TGTGCCAGCTCACCAATCCAAACCGGGGAGCTGTTTTTT.

This clonotype was detected a few times. The chain links TRBV7-9 to TRBJ1-5; D remains unclear. The germline CDR1 and CDR2 sequences are SEHNR and FQNEAQ (reference sequence). Trimming took off 5 bases at V and 3 bases at J, with 17 bases between the two ends. The CDR3 runs 16 residues. The CDR3, as DNA: TGTGCCAGCAGCACGTCCGGTGCAGCCTCCAATCAGCCCCAGCATTTT. Amino acids: CASSTSGAASNQPQHF.

The V call is TRBV20-1, the J call TRBJ1-2; no firm D call. CDR1 is DFQATT, CDR2 SNEGSKA, per germline (reference sequence). The V end was cut by 3 bases, the J end by 3 bases, with 5 bases between. The CDR3 loop spans 11 amino acids. The CDR3, as DNA: TGCAGTGCTAGCGGAGACTATGGCTACACCTTC. Encoded protein: CSASGDYGYTF.